Reported below is one TCR beta chain. The sample comes from a study of cytomegalovirus exposure and HLA in healthy donors. Germline CDR1 SGHRS, CDR2 YFSETQ. The CDR3 extends over 15 amino acids. With 0 bases removed from V and 7 bases from J, the gap between germline ends came to 11 bases. The PCR used 60 Vbeta and 13 Jbeta primers. Measured with immunoSEQ multiplex PCR; TCRdb has only the in-frame clones, and not every one. The sample has roughly 170,000 clones, 80% seen once. The TCR was taken from a young man in good health and CMV-seropositive. The sample taken for sequencing was PBMCs. The chain employs TRBV5-1 and TRBJ1-6; D gene unclear. CDR3 residues: CASSLDAASNSPLHF. In DNA, the CDR3 is TGCGCCAGCAGCTTGGACGCAGCTAGCAATTCACCCCTCCACTTT.